The text below deals with one TCR beta chain. Antigen: not known. This specimen comes from a study of beta chain features in type 1 diabetes. Study-wide points: Sequencing the cDNA could make cells with high TCR expression show up more than they should. A definitive answer on HLA type influencing TCRB rearrangement was not reached here.

Reverse transcription of all isolated RNA meant that expressed TCRB transcripts were sequenced. TCRdb's table, derived via immunoSEQ multiplex PCR, lists solely in-frame clones and lacks some. The sample includes 240,000 or so clones, roughly two thirds of them seen just once. A CD45RO/CCR7/CD25/CD127/CD95/CD27 panel sorted naive, central memory, regulatory and stem cell-like memory CD4+ cells. This receptor was obtained from a man aged 25 to 40 in good health. Sequenced material: naive CD4+ T cells from blood.

In DNA, the CDR3 is TGTGCCAGCAGCTTAGTATCCCACAATGAGCAGTTCTTC. This translates into CASSLVSHNEQFF. The chain is built from TRBV7-2 and TRBJ2-1; D is unclear. Germline lookup yields CDR1 SGHTA and CDR2 FQGNSA. V lost 1 base to trimming and J lost 5 bases, with 6 bases between them. The CDR3 totals 13 residues.